The clone carrying this T cell receptor beta chain was detected many times. Its antigen remains unidentified. MiXCR was run by TCRdb on the reads, yielding one entry per CDR3 protein. Of more than 500,000 distinct CDR3 sequences in the sample, approximately 16% were seen once. The source of the sample is a study of T cell repertoires in cytomegalovirus infection. The study's findings and limits: HLA-C-restricted CMV-specific TCR beta clonotypes were dominant in the ex vivo response.

The CDR3 sequence is 15 residues long. V lost 0 bases and J 1 base, leaving 9 bases between the germline ends. The sample consisted of CD8+ T cells from PBMCs. The chain carries TRBV12-3 or TRBV12-4 and TRBJ1-1, with no clear D. This TCR was sampled from a human donor in good health (CMV status not recorded). Some clones in this sample may be carry-over from other donors' samples. CDR3 DNA: TGTGCCAGCAGTTTAGCGGTTGAGGGGAACACTGAAGCTTTCTTT. It specifies CASSLAVEGNTEAFF.